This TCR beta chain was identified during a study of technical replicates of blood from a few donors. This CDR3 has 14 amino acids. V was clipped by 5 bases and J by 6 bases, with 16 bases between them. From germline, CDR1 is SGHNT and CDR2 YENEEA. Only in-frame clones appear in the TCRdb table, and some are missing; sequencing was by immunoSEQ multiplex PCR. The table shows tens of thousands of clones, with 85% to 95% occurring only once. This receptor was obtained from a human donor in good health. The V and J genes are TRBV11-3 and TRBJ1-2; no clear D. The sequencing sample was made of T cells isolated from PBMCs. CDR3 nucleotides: TGTGCCAGCAGCCCCGCCCTCAGTTTGGATGGCTACACCTTC. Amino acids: CASSPALSLDGYTF.